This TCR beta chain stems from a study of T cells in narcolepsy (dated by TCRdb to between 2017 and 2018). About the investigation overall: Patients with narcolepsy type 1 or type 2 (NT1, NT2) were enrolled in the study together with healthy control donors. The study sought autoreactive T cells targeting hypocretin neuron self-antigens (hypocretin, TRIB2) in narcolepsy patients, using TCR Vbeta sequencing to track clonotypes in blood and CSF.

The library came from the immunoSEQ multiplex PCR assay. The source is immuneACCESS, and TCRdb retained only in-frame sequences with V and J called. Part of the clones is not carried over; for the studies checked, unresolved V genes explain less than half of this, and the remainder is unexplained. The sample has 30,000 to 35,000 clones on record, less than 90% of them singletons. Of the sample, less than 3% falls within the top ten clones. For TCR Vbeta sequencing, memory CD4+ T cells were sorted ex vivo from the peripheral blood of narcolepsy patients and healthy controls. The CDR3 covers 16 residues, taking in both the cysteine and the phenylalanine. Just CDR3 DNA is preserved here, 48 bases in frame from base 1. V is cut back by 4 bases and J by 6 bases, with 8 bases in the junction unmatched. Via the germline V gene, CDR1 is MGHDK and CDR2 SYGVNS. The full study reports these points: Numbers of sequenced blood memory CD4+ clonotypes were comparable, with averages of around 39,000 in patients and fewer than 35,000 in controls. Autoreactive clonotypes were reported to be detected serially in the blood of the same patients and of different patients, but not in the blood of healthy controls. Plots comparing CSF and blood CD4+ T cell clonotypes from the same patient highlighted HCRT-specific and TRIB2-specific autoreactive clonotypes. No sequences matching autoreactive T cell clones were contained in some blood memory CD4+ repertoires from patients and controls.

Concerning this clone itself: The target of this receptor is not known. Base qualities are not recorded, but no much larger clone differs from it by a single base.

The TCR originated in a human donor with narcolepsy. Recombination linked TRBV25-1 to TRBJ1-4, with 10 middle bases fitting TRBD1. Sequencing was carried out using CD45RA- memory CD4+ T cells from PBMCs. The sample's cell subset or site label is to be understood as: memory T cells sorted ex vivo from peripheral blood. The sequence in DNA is TGTGCCAGCAGTGCAACCCGGACAGGGGGGGATGAAAAACTGTTTTTT. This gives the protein CASSATRTGGDEKLFF.